Each of the 24 T cell receptor beta chains below was sequenced from the same sample in a study of OX40 agonist ivuxolimab in advanced cancers. Assay: immunoSEQ multiplex PCR; the TCRdb copy retains only in-frame clones and omits some. The sample lists about 37,000 clones; about 87% were seen once. The material sequenced was CD4+ or CD8+ T cells sorted from blood, taken in a trial of the OX40 agonist ivuxolimab. The source of these receptors is an adult with an advanced solid tumor such as melanoma, head and neck, liver or kidney cancer.

This clone has just one count. The chain recombines TRBV30 with TRBJ1-5, with a weak D call TRBD1 (6 bases). V lost 1 base and J 6 bases, leaving 10 bases between the germline ends. The CDR3 length is 13 residues. Germline values: CDR1 GTSNPN, CDR2 SVGIG (reference sequence). Here the CDR3 DNA reads TGTGCCTGGAGTGAGGAAGGGGGTCAGCCCCAGCATTTT. It yields the protein CAWSEEGGQPQHF.

The chain links TRBV25-1 to TRBJ2-1; possibly TRBD2 for D (5 bases). The V end was cut by 4 bases, the J end by 6 bases, with 10 bases between. The length of the CDR3 is 13 residues. CDR1 MGHDK and CDR2 SYGVNS come from the germline V gene. CDR3 nucleotide sequence: TGTGCCAGCAGTGCGCGGGTTGCCAATGAGCAGTTCTTC. Its translation: CASSARVANEQFF.

The chain carries TRBV7-2 and TRBJ2-5; 7 positions match TRBD1. CDR3 length: 13 residues. CDR1 SGHTA and CDR2 FQGNSA come from the germline V gene. V was clipped by 5 bases and J by 3 bases; unmatched bases: 3. Here the CDR3 reads CASSRDSKETQYF. DNA of the CDR3: TGTGCCAGCAGCCGGGACAGCAAAGAGACCCAGTACTTC.

V is TRBV11-2 and J is TRBJ1-1; D gene unclear. Trimming removed 2 bases from V and 1 base from J, with 5 bases in between. Germline V lookup: CDR1 SGHAT, CDR2 FQNNGV. The CDR3 consists of 13 residues. The CDR3 sequence: CASSLRENTEAFF. In nucleotides, the CDR3 is TGTGCCAGCAGCTTAAGGGAGAACACTGAAGCTTTCTTT. Full variable domain (rest looked up from reference TRBV11-2 and TRBJ1-1): EAGVAQSPRYKIIEKRQSVAFWCNPISGHATLYWYQQILGQGPKLLIQFQNNGVVDDSQLPKDRFSAERLKGVDSTLKIQPAKLEDSAVYLCASSLRENTEAFFGQGTRLTVV.

The chain links TRBV10-3 to TRBJ1-3; TRBD1 aligns across 12 bases. V was clipped by 0 bases and J by 8 bases; unmatched bases: 11. Looked up from germline, CDR1 is ENHRY and CDR2 is SYGVKD. The CDR3 sequence is 18 residues long. The DNA for the CDR3 is TGTGCCATCAGTGAGTCGAGTCGGTGGGACAGGGGGCATGACACCATATATTTT. Amino acid sequence: CAISESSRWDRGHDTIYF.

V gene TRBV7-6 combines with J gene TRBJ2-2; no reliable D call. V shed 5 bases and J shed 7 bases, with 11 bases lying between them. Germline assignment: CDR1 SGHVS and CDR2 FNYEAQ. This CDR3 spans 13 amino acids. The CDR3 sequence is CASSPDSVGELFF. CDR3 nucleotide sequence: TGTGCCAGCAGCCCTGACTCGGTCGGGGAGCTGTTTTTT.

A few counts support this clone. The V call is TRBV5-6, the J call TRBJ2-6, with TRBD1 identical over 9 bases. J was trimmed by 4 bases and V by 4 bases; bases with no gene match: 9. Germline V gives CDR1 SGHDT, CDR2 YYEEEE. The CDR3 has 17 residues. The CDR3 protein is CASSRWTGAAGANVLTF. The CDR3 DNA follows: TGTGCCAGCAGCCGATGGACAGGGGCAGCGGGGGCCAACGTCCTGACTTTC.

The rearrangement joins TRBV4-2 to TRBJ2-3; D call uncertain. Germline lookup yields CDR1 LGHNA and CDR2 YNFKEQ. This CDR3 has 16 amino acids. Trimming took 0 bases from V and 6 from J, leaving 16 bases between them. In DNA form, the CDR3 reads TGTGCCAGCAGCCAAGACGGGTCGGAGAGCAGGGATACGCAGTATTTT. Amino acids: CASSQDGSESRDTQYF.

This chain links TRBV12-2 with TRBJ2-7; the tabulated D call, TRBD2, remains unverified against the DNA. TRBV12-2 is a documented pseudogene. The CDR3 covers 13 residues. The CDR3 DNA sequence: TGTGCAAGTCGCTTAAAGGGGGGGGACGAGCAGTACTTC. The encoded protein is CASRLKGGDEQYF.

This rearrangement joins TRBV13 to TRBJ2-3; 9 bases align to TRBD1. With 2 bases clipped from V and 0 bases from J, the junction kept 12 bases outside the gene matches. Germline loops: CDR1 PRHDT, CDR2 FYEKMQ (reference sequence). This CDR3 is built from 19 residues. The DNA for the CDR3 is TGTGCCAGCAGCTTATGGGCTATGTGGGACAGGGAGAGCACAGATACGCAGTATTTT. This sequence encodes CASSLWAMWDRESTDTQYF. Full variable domain (remainder filled in from reference TRBV13 and TRBJ2-3): AAGVIQSPRHLIKEKRETATLKCYPIPRHDTVYWYQQGPGQDPQFLISFYEKMQSDKGSIPDRFSAQQFSDYHSELNMSSLELGDSALYFCASSLWAMWDRESTDTQYFGPGTRLTVL.

The chain carries TRBV7-9 and TRBJ2-2; no clear D gene. Germline V gene lookup returns CDR1 SEHNR and CDR2 FQNEAQ (reference sequence). This CDR3 has 11 residues. V was trimmed by 5 bases and J by 5 bases, leaving 3 bases between them. The CDR3 reads CASSRTGELFF. DNA of the CDR3: TGTGCCAGCAGCCGAACCGGGGAGCTGTTTTTT.

This clone was counted only a few times. The rearrangement uses TRBV29-1 and TRBJ1-2; 10 bases map to TRBD1. J lost 8 bases, V lost 4 bases, and 4 bases had no gene match. The germline V gene encodes CDR1 SQVTM and CDR2 ANQGSEA. CDR3 length equals 12 residues. CDR3 sequence (DNA): TGCAGCGTTGTAGGGACAGGGGAAGGCTACACCTTC. This gives the protein CSVVGTGEGYTF. Full variable domain (remainder filled in from reference TRBV29-1 and TRBJ1-2): SAVISQKPSRDICQRGTSLTIQCQVDSQVTMMFWYRQQPGQSLTLIATANQGSEATYESGFVIDKFPISRPNLTFSTLTVSNMSPEDSSIYLCSVVGTGEGYTFGSGTRLTVV.

The chain couples TRBV6-6 to TRBJ2-3; D is undetermined. The CDR3 runs to 14 residues. Germline V gene sequence: CDR1 MNHNY, CDR2 SVGAGI (reference sequence). The V end lost 7 bases, the J end lost 4 bases, and 15 bases lay between the germline ends. The CDR3 nucleotides are TGTGCCAGCACGATGGACCCCCTCCCAGATACGCAGTATTTT. Its protein is CASTMDPLPDTQYF.

This clone has only a few counts. V usage is TRBV13 and J usage is TRBJ1-2, with D possibly matching TRBD1 (6 bases). Trimming left V 5 bases short and J 2 bases short, with 15 bases between. This CDR3 comprises 15 residues. The germline CDR1 and CDR2 sequences are PRHDT and FYEKMQ (reference sequence). The CDR3 DNA follows: TGTGCCAGCAGCGGTCGACAGGTCGGGAACTATGGCTACACCTTC. Protein sequence: CASSGRQVGNYGYTF.

The chain recombines TRBV10-3 with TRBJ2-3; tentatively, D is TRBD2 (6 bases). Germline loops: CDR1 ENHRY, CDR2 SYGVKD. V lost 7 bases to trimming and J lost 3 bases, with 14 bases between them. This CDR3 region has 14 residues. The DNA of the CDR3 is TGTGCCATCAAGAAGGGAGGTTCTACAGATACGCAGTATTTT. Amino acids: CAIKKGGSTDTQYF.

The chain joins TRBV13 to TRBJ2-7, with TRBD1 matching over 8 bases. With 6 bases clipped from V and 6 bases from J, the junction kept 4 bases outside the gene matches. The CDR3 sequence is 12 residues long. CDR1 PRHDT and CDR2 FYEKMQ come from the germline V gene (reference sequence). The CDR3 nucleotides are TGTGCCAGCAGTGCAGACAGGGGCGAGCAGTACTTC. Encoded protein: CASSADRGEQYF.

The rearrangement joins TRBV29-1 to TRBJ1-1; 7 bases map to TRBD1. V shed 6 bases, J shed 1 base, and the junction held 5 bases outside the gene matches. CDR1 SQVTM and CDR2 ANQGSEA come from the germline V gene. This CDR3 contains 13 residues. The CDR3 reads CSVADRANTEAFF. CDR3 DNA sequence: TGCAGCGTCGCCGACAGGGCGAACACTGAAGCTTTCTTT.

The CDR3 DNA is TGTGCCAGCAGAGCTCCGGGGGGAAACAATGAGCAGTTCTTC. It translates to CASRAPGGNNEQFF. This sequence joins TRBV19 and TRBJ2-1; 7 bases are shared with TRBD2. This CDR3 spans 14 amino acids. Germline V gene data show CDR1 as LNHDA and CDR2 as SQIVND (reference sequence). Trimming took 9 bases from V and 5 from J; bases not matched to a gene: 10.

CDR3 amino acids: CASRGTGITDSGYTF. Here the CDR3 DNA reads TGTGCCAGCAGGGGCACCGGGATTACGGACAGTGGCTACACCTTC. The rearrangement uses TRBV5-5 and TRBJ1-2; tentative D call: TRBD1 (6 bases). This CDR3 region has 15 residues. Germline V gene data show CDR1 as SGHKS and CDR2 as YYEKEE (reference sequence). Trimming removed 5 bases at V and 7 bases at J, with 21 bases between. The full variable domain, rest sourced from reference TRBV5-5 and TRBJ1-2, is DAGVTQSPTHLIKTRGQQVTLRCSPISGHKSVSWYQQVLGQGPQFIFQYYEKEERGRGNFPDRFSARQFPNYSSELNVNALLLGDSALYLCASRGTGITDSGYTFGSGTRLTVV.

The CDR3 sequence is CASSATAGGIYGYTF. CDR3 bases: TGTGCCAGCAGTGCGACGGCGGGGGGTATCTATGGCTACACCTTC. This rearrangement joins TRBV2 to TRBJ1-2; the D gene is possibly TRBD1 (5 bases). Germline assignment: CDR1 SNHLY and CDR2 FYNNEI. This CDR3 contains 15 residues. Trimming cost V 4 bases and J 4 bases, with 16 bases left between them.

This chain connects TRBV12-5 to TRBJ1-5; 9 bases match TRBD1. The junction had 0 bases not matched to a gene; V was cut back by 1 base and J by 5 bases. CDR1 LGHNT and CDR2 FRNRAP come from the germline V gene. The CDR3 consists of 14 residues. The CDR3 coding sequence is TGTGCTAGTGGTTTGGGGACAGGGGATCAGCCCCAGCATTTT. Protein sequence: CASGLGTGDQPQHF.

The V call is TRBV29-1, the J call TRBJ2-2; D ambiguous. Germline V gene data show CDR1 as SQVTM and CDR2 as ANQGSEA. The CDR3 totals 13 residues. Trimming shortened V by 6 bases and J by 7 bases, and 15 bases separated the two germline ends. The CDR3 sequence: CSVGHGRLGELFF. Written as DNA, the CDR3 is TGCAGCGTGGGTCATGGGCGACTCGGGGAGCTGTTTTTT.

V gene TRBV29-1 combines with J gene TRBJ2-3; 9 bases line up with TRBD2. This CDR3 contains 15 residues. In germline, CDR1 is SQVTM, CDR2 ANQGSEA. V dropped 2 bases and J dropped 4; count of bases not matched to a gene: 7. The CDR3 region has the DNA TGCAGCGTTGAAAATAGCGGGAGATTTCCAGATACGCAGTATTTT. This codes for CSVENSGRFPDTQYF.

J is TRBJ2-2 and V is TRBV9; tentatively, D is TRBD1 or TRBD2 (6 bases each). The CDR3 runs to 13 residues. Germline V CDR1 and CDR2: SGDLS, YYNGEE. V lost 4 bases to trimming and J lost 7 bases, with 11 bases between them. The CDR3: CASSRGGRGELFF. The CDR3 bases are TGTGCCAGCAGCCGAGGGGGGCGCGGGGAGCTGTTTTTT. The entire variable domain, with the rest obtained from reference TRBV9 and TRBJ2-2, is as follows: DSGVTQTPKHLITATGQRVTLRCSPRSGDLSVYWYQQSLDQGLQFLIQYYNGEERAKGNILERFSAQQFPDLHSELNLSSLELGDSALYFCASSRGGRGELFFGEGSRLTVL.